This TCR beta chain comes out of a study of T cell changes during pregnancy in multiple sclerosis. The germline CDR1 and CDR2 sequences are WNHNN and SYGVQD (reference sequence). The CDR3 has 13 amino acids. Trimming took off 8 bases at V and 5 bases at J, with 13 bases between the two ends. Sequencing used immunoSEQ multiplex PCR; TCRdb keeps in-frame clones, though not all of them. The table shows 90,000 to 120,000 clones, with approximately 94% occurring only once. The sequenced sample was peripheral blood, obtained before pregnancy. The clonotype was recovered from a female donor with multiple sclerosis, enrolled in a pregnancy study. The chain is built from TRBV10-1 and TRBJ1-5; no firm D call. The CDR3 region is CASSIGNDQPQHF. The CDR3 bases are TGCGCCAGCTCCATCGGGAACGATCAGCCCCAGCATTTT.